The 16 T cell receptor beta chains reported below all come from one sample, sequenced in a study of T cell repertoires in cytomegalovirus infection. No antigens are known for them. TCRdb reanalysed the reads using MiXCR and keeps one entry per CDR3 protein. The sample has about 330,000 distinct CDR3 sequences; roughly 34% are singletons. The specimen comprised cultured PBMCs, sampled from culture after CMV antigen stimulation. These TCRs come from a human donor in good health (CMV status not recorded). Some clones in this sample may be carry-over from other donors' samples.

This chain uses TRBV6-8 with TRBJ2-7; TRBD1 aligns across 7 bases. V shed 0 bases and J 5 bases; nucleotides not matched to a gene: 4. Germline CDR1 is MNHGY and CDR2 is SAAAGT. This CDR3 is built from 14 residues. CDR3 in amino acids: CASSYSTGINEQYF. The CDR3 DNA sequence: TGTGCCAGCAGTTACTCGACAGGGATCAACGAGCAGTACTTC.

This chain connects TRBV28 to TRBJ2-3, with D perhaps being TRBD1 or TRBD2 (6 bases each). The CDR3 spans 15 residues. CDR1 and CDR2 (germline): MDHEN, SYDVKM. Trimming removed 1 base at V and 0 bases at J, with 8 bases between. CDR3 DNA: TGTGCCAGCAGTTTATCGGGGGCTAGCACAGATACGCAGTATTTT. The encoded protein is CASSLSGASTDTQYF.

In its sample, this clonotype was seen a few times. CDR3 sequence: CAIRTHVGELFF. The CDR3 DNA is TGTGCCATCAGGACTCACGTCGGGGAGCTGTTTTTT. The V gene is TRBV10-3, the J gene TRBJ2-2; D uncertain. The germline V gene has CDR1 ENHRY and CDR2 SYGVKD. Trimming removed 6 bases from V and 7 bases from J, with 9 bases in between. The length of the CDR3 is 12 residues.

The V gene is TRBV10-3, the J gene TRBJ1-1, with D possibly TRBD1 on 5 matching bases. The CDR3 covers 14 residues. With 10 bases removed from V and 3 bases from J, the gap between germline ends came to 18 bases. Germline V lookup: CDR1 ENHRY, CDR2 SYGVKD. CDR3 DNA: TGTGCCACCCTCGCTCGGGGCTGGGACACTGAAGCTTTCTTT. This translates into CATLARGWDTEAFF.

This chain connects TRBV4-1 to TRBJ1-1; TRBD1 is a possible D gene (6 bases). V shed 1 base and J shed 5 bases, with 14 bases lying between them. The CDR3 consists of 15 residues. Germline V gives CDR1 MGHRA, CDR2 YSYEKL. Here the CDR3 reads CASSQVAGASTEAFF. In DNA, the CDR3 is TGCGCCAGCAGCCAAGTCGCGGGGGCGAGTACTGAAGCTTTCTTT.

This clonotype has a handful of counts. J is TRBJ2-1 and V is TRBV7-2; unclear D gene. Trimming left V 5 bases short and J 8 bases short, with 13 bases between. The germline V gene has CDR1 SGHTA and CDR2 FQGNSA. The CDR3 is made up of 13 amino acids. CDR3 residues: CASSRPKRDEQFF. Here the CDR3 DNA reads TGTGCCAGCAGCCGACCAAAAAGGGATGAGCAGTTCTTC. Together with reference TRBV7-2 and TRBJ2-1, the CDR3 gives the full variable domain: GAGVSQSPSNKVTEKGKDVELRCDPISGHTALYWYRQSLGQGLEFLIYFQGNSAPDKSGLPSDRFSAERTGGSVSTLTIQRTQQEDSAVYLCASSRPKRDEQFFGPGTRLTVL.

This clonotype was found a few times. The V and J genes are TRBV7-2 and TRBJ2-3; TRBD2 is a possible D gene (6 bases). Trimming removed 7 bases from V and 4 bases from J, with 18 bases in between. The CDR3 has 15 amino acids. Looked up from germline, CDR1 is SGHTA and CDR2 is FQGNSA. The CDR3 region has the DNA TGTGCCAGCACCACGACGGGACTTCGGGCAGATACGCAGTATTTT. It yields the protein CASTTTGLRADTQYF. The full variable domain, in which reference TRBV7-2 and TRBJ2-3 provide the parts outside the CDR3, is GAGVSQSPSNKVTEKGKDVELRCDPISGHTALYWYRQSLGQGLEFLIYFQGNSAPDKSGLPSDRFSAERTGGSVSTLTIQRTQQEDSAVYLCASTTTGLRADTQYFGPGTRLTVL.

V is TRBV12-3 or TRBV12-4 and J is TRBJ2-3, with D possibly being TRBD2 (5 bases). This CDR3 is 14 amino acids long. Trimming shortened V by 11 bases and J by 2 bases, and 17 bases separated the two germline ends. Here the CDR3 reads CAAGGERNTDTQYF. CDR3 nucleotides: TGTGCCGCGGGTGGCGAGCGGAACACAGATACGCAGTATTTT.

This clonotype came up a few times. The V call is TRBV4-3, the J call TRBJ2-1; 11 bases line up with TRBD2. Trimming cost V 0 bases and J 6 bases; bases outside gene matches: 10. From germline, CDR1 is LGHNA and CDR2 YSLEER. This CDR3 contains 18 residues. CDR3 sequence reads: CASSQDPTSGSSPNEQFF. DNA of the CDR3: TGCGCCAGCAGCCAAGATCCCACTAGCGGGAGTAGCCCCAATGAGCAGTTCTTC.

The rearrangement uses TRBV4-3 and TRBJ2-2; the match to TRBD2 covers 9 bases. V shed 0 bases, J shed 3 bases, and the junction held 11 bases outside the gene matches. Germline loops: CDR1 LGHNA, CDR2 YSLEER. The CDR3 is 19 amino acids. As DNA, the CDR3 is TGCGCCAGCAGCCAAGATGGGGGTCTAGCGGGGCAGGACACCGGGGAGCTGTTTTTT. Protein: CASSQDGGLAGQDTGELFF.

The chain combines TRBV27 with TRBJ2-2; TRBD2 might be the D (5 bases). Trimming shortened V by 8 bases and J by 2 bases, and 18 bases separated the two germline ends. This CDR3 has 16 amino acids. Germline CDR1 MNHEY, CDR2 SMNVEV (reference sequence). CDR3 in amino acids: CASLPHHRLNTGELFF. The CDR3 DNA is TGTGCCAGCCTACCCCACCATAGACTAAACACCGGGGAGCTGTTTTTT.

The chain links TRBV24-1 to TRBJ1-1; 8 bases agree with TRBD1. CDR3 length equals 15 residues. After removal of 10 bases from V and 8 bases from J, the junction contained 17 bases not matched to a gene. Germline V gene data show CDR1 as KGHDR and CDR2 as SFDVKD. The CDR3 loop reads CATIPTGDRRREAFF. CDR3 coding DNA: TGTGCCACAATCCCGACTGGGGACAGGCGAAGAGAAGCTTTCTTT.

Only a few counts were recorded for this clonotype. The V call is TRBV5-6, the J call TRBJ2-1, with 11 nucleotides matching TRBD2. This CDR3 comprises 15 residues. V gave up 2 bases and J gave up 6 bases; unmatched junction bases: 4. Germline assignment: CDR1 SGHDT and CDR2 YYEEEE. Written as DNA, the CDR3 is TGTGCCAGCAGCTTACCCGGGACTAGCGGCAATGAGCAGTTCTTC. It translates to CASSLPGTSGNEQFF.

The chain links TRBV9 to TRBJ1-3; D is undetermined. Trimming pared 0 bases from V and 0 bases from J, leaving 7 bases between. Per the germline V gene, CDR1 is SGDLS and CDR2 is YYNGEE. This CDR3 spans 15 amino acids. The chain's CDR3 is CASSVGSSSGNTIYF. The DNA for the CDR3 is TGTGCCAGCAGCGTAGGTTCGAGCTCTGGAAACACCATATATTTT.

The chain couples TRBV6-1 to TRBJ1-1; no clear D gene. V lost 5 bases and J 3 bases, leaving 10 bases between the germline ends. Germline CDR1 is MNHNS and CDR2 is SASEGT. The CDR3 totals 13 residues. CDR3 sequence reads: CASSHGSHTEAFF. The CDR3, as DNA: TGTGCCAGCAGTCACGGGTCCCACACTGAAGCTTTCTTT.

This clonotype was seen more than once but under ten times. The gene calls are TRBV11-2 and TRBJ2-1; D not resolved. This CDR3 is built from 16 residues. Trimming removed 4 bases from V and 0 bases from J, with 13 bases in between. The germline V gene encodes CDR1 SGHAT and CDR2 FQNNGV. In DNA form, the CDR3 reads TGTGCCAGCAGCTCAGTCCTACAAAGCTCCTACAATGAGCAGTTCTTC. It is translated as CASSSVLQSSYNEQFF.